A selection of T cell receptor beta chains follows, all from one sample in a study of tumour-infiltrating T cells in Burkitt lymphoma. Sequencing used immunoSEQ multiplex PCR; TCRdb keeps in-frame clones, though not all of them. Of some 17,000 clones listed, about 80% were seen once; the top ten hold around 2%. Sequencing was done on a sample of tumor tissue. The receptors shown here come from a human donor with diffuse large B-cell lymphoma. The CDR3 runs from the conserved cysteine through the conserved F or W. Each record gives: clone size, D gene, J gene, V gene, CDR3 DNA, CDR3 protein. The D gene is left open where the match is weak. Expanded clones are given a class, and other clones once, few, many or no size at all.

clone_size: few
d_call: .
j_call: TRBJ1-5
v_call: TRBV27
cdr3_nt: TGTGCCAGCAGTGACACAGGGATTAGCAATCAGCCCCAGCATTTT
cdr3_aa: CASSDTGISNQPQHF

clone_size: .
d_call: TRBD1
j_call: TRBJ2-7
v_call: TRBV5-1
cdr3_nt: TGCGCCAGCAGCTTGGGCCCGGGACAGGGGTCCTACGAGCAGTACTTC
cdr3_aa: CASSLGPGQGSYEQYF

clone_size: .
d_call: TRBD1
j_call: TRBJ2-2
v_call: TRBV7-9
cdr3_nt: TGTGCCAGCACGTCCGGGACAGCCACCGGGGAGCTGTTTTTT
cdr3_aa: CASTSGTATGELFF

clone_size: few
d_call: .
j_call: TRBJ2-1
v_call: TRBV2
cdr3_nt: TGTGCCAGCAGTGAAGTTATGGGATCCTACAATGAGCAGTTCTTC
cdr3_aa: CASSEVMGSYNEQFF

clone_size: .
d_call: TRBD1
j_call: TRBJ1-1
v_call: TRBV19
cdr3_nt: TGTGCCAGTAGTACCCCCCGACAGGGGATTAGGAACACTGAAGCTTTCTTT
cdr3_aa: CASSTPRQGIRNTEAFF

clone_size: .
d_call: .
j_call: TRBJ2-3
v_call: TRBV5-1
cdr3_nt: TGCGCCAGCAGCTTGGTTCGGAGTACGCAGTATTTT
cdr3_aa: CASSLVRSTQYF

clone_size: .
d_call: .
j_call: TRBJ1-1
v_call: TRBV4-1
cdr3_nt: TGCGCCAGCAGCCCGGCGGGAATGAACACTGAAGCTTTCTTT
cdr3_aa: CASSPAGMNTEAFF

clone_size: medium-sized
d_call: TRBD1
j_call: TRBJ2-7
v_call: TRBV9
cdr3_nt: TGTGCCAGCAGCGAGGGACAGGGAGTTTTCTACGAGCAGTACTTC
cdr3_aa: CASSEGQGVFYEQYF

clone_size: .
d_call: .
j_call: TRBJ2-7
v_call: TRBV7-8
cdr3_nt: TGTGCCAGCAGCTTAACAAGCGGCTACGAGCAGTACTTC
cdr3_aa: CASSLTSGYEQYF

clone_size: .
d_call: .
j_call: TRBJ2-2
v_call: TRBV14
cdr3_nt: TGTGCCAGCAGCCCCTGGGGGGCCGGGGAGCTGTTTTTT
cdr3_aa: CASSPWGAGELFF